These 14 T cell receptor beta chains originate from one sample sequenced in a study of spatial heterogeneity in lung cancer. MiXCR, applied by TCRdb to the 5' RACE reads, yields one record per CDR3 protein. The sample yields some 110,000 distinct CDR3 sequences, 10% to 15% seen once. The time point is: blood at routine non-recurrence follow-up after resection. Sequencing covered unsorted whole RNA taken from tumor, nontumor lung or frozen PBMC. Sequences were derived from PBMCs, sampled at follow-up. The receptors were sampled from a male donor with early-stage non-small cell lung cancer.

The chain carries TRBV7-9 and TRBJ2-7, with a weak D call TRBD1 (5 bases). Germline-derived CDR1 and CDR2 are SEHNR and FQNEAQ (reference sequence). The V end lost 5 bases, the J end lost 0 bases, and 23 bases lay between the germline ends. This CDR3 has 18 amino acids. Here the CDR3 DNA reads TGTGCCAGCAGCCCCCCGCCGACAGCCAGACTCAGCTCCTACGAGCAGTACTTC. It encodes CASSPPPTARLSSYEQYF.

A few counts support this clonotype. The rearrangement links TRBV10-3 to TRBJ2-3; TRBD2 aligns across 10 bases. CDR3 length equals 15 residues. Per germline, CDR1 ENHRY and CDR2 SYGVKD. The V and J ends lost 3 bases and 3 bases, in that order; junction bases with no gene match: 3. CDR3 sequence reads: CAISDHSGGTDTQYF. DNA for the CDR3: TGTGCCATCAGTGATCATAGCGGGGGGACAGATACGCAGTATTTT.

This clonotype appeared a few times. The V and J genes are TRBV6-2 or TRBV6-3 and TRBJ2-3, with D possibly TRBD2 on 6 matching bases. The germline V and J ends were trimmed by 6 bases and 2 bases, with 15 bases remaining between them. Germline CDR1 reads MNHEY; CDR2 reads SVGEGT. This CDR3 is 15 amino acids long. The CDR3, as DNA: TGTGCCAGCAGGACCCCGGGACTGTCCACAGATACGCAGTATTTT. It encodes CASRTPGLSTDTQYF.

CDR3 region: CAWGNRDYEQYF. CDR3 DNA sequence: TGTGCCTGGGGAAACAGGGATTACGAGCAGTACTTC. V usage is TRBV30 and J usage is TRBJ2-7; TRBD1 might be the D (6 bases). The CDR3 covers 12 residues. Germline lookup yields CDR1 GTSNPN and CDR2 SVGIG (reference sequence). Between the trimmed V and J ends, which lost 5 bases and 4 bases, there was a span of 12 bases.

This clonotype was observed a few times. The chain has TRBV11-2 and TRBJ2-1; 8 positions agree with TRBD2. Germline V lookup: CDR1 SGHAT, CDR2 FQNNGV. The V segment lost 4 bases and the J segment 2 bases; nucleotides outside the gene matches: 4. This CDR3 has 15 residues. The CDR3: CASSSSGGTYNEQFF. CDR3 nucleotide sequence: TGTGCCAGCAGCTCATCGGGGGGGACCTACAATGAGCAGTTCTTC. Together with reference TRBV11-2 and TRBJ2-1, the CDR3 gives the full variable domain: EAGVAQSPRYKIIEKRQSVAFWCNPISGHATLYWYQQILGQGPKLLIQFQNNGVVDDSQLPKDRFSAERLKGVDSTLKIQPAKLEDSAVYLCASSSSGGTYNEQFFGPGTRLTVL.

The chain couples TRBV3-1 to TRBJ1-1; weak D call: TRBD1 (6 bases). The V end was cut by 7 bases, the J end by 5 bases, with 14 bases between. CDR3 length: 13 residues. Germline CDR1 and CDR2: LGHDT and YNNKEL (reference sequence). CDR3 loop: CASIIQGGTEAFF. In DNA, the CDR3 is TGTGCCAGCATTATACAGGGAGGTACTGAAGCTTTCTTT.

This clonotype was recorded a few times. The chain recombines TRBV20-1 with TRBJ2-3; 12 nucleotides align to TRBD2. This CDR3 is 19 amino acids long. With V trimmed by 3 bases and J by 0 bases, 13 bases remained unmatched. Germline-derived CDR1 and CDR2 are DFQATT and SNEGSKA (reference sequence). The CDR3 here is CSARRLLAGGPLSTDTQYF. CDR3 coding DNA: TGCAGTGCTAGGAGGCTTCTAGCGGGGGGGCCCCTCAGCACAGATACGCAGTATTTT.

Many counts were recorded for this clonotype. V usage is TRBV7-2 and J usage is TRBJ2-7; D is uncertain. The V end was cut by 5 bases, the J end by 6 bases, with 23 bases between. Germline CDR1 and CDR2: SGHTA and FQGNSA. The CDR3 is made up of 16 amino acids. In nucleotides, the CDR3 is TGTGCCAGCAGCACCCGAGGCATCCTGAGTTCACCCGAGCAGTACTTC. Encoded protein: CASSTRGILSSPEQYF.

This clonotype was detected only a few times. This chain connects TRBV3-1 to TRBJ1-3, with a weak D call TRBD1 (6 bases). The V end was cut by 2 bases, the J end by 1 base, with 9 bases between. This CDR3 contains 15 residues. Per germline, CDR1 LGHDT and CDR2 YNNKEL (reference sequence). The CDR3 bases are TGTGCCAGCAGCCAAACGGACAGTTCTGGAAACACCATATATTTT. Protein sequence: CASSQTDSSGNTIYF.

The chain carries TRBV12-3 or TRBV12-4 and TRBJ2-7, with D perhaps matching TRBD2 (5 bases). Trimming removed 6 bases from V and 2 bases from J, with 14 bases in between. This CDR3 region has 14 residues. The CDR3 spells CASRETGSPYEQYF. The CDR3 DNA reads TGTGCCAGCAGGGAGACGGGGTCACCCTACGAGCAGTACTTC.

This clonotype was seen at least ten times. The CDR3 reads CSVPDRRANYGYTF. CDR3 sequence (DNA): TGCAGCGTCCCTGACCGACGCGCTAACTATGGCTACACCTTC. V and J are TRBV29-1 and TRBJ1-2; unclear D gene. Germline V lookup: CDR1 SQVTM, CDR2 ANQGSEA. V gave up 6 bases and J gave up 0 bases, with 14 bases separating them. This CDR3 comprises 14 residues. Complete variable domain (other parts from reference TRBV29-1 and TRBJ1-2): SAVISQKPSRDICQRGTSLTIQCQVDSQVTMMFWYRQQPGQSLTLIATANQGSEATYESGFVIDKFPISRPNLTFSTLTVSNMSPEDSSIYLCSVPDRRANYGYTFGSGTRLTVV.

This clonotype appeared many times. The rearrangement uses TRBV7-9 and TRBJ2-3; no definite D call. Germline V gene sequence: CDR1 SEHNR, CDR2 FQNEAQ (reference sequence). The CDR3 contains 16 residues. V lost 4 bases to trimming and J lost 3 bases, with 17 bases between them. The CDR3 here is CASSSPPGLPTDTQYF. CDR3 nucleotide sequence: TGTGCCAGCAGCTCCCCGCCGGGCCTGCCGACAGATACGCAGTATTTT.

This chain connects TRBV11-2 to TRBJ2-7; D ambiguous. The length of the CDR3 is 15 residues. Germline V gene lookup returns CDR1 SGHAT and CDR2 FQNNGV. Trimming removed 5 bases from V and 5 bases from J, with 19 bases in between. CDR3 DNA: TGTGCCAGCAGCCCCGCGGCACAGATCGCCCACGAGCAGTACTTC. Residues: CASSPAAQIAHEQYF. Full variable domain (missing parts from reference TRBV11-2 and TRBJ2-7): EAGVAQSPRYKIIEKRQSVAFWCNPISGHATLYWYQQILGQGPKLLIQFQNNGVVDDSQLPKDRFSAERLKGVDSTLKIQPAKLEDSAVYLCASSPAAQIAHEQYFGPGTRLTVT.

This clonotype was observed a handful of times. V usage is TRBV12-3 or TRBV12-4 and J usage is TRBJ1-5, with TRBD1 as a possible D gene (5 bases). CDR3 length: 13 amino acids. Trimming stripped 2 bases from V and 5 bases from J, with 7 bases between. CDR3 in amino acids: CASSLRGDQPQHF. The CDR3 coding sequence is TGTGCCAGCAGTTTACGGGGGGATCAGCCCCAGCATTTT.